This entry lists 2 T cell receptor beta chains sequenced from one sample in a study of T cell repertoires in cytomegalovirus infection. TCRdb re-derived calls from the reads in MiXCR, one entry per CDR3 protein. This sample yields hundreds of thousands of distinct CDR3 sequences, of which approximately 25% are seen a single time; roughly 8% belongs to the top ten. Sample: CD8+ T cells from PBMCs. These receptors all stem from a human donor in good health (CMV status not recorded). Some clones in this sample may be carry-over from other donors' samples.

This clonotype was detected a few times. The chain is built from TRBV7-9 and TRBJ2-6; maybe TRBD1 (6 bases). CDR1 is SEHNR and CDR2 is FQNEAQ in the germline V gene (reference sequence). The CDR3 contains 15 residues. The V end lost 11 bases, the J end lost 0 bases, and 14 bases lay between the germline ends. CDR3 nucleotide sequence: TGTGCCGGACAGCTTCGCTACTCTGGGGCCAACGTCCTGACTTTC. The encoded protein is CAGQLRYSGANVLTF.

This clonotype was picked up a small number of times. This sequence joins TRBV20-1 and TRBJ1-5; perhaps TRBD1 as D (6 bases). Germline CDR1 and CDR2: DFQATT and SNEGSKA (reference sequence). Between the trimmed V and J ends, which lost 0 bases and 4 bases, there was a span of 13 bases. The CDR3 spans 15 residues. The CDR3 DNA sequence: TGCAGTGCTAGAGATTTTAGGGGGTTGAATCAGCCCCAGCATTTT. Translating gives CSARDFRGLNQPQHF.